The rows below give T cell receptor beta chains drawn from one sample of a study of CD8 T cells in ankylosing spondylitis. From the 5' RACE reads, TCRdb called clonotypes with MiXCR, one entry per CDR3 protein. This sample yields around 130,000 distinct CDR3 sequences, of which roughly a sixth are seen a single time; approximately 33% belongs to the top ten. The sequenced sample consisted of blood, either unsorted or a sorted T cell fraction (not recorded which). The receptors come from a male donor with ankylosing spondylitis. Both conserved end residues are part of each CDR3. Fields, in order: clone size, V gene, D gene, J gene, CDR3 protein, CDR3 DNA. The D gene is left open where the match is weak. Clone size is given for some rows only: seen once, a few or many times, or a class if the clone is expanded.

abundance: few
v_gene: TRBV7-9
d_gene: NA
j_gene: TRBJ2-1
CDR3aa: CASSPLTGYNEQFF
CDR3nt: TGTGCCAGCAGCCCCCTAACTGGCTACAATGAGCAGTTCTTC

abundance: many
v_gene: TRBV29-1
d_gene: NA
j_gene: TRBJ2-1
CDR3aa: CSVVASPEQFF
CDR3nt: TGCAGCGTTGTGGCTAGTCCTGAGCAGTTCTTC

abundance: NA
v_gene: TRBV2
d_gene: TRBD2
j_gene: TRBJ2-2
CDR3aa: CASSERFAGDPGELFF
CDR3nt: TGTGCCAGCAGTGAAAGGTTCGCGGGAGACCCCGGGGAGCTGTTTTTT

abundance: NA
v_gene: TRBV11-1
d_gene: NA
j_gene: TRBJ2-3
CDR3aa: CASSSYLKFRTDTQYF
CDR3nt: TGTGCCAGCAGCTCCTATTTGAAATTCCGCACAGATACGCAGTATTTT

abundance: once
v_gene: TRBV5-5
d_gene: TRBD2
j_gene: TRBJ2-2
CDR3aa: CASSDRTSGRPGELFF
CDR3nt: TGTGCCAGCAGCGATAGGACTAGCGGGCGCCCCGGGGAGCTGTTTTTT

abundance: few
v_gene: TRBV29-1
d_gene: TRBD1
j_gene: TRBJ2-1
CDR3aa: CSVEDPRQGNDNEQFF
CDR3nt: TGCAGCGTTGAAGATCCCAGACAGGGGAACGACAATGAGCAGTTCTTC

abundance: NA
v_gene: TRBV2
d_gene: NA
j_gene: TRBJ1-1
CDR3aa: CASSGGPGMNTEAFF
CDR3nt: TGTGCCAGCAGTGGGGGGCCGGGTATGAACACTGAAGCTTTCTTT

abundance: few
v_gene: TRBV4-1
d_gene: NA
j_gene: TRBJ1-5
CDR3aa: CASSQAAGIFNQPQHF
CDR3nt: TGCGCCAGCAGCCAAGCTGCCGGGATCTTTAATCAGCCCCAGCATTTT

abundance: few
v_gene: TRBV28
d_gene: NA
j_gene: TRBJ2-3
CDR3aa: CASSFFIQGLDTDTQYF
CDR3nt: TGTGCCAGCAGTTTTTTCATCCAGGGGCTGGACACAGATACGCAGTATTTT

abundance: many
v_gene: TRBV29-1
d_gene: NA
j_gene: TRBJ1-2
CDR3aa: CSVLGSDNYGYTF
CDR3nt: TGCAGCGTTCTGGGGTCAGACAACTATGGCTACACCTTC

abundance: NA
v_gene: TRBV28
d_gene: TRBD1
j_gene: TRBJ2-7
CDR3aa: CASNRDRRYEQYF
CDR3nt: TGTGCCAGCAACCGGGACAGGCGATACGAGCAGTACTTC

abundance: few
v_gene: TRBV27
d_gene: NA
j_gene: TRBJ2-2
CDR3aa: CASRKNTGELFF
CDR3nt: TGTGCCAGCAGGAAGAACACCGGGGAGCTGTTTTTT

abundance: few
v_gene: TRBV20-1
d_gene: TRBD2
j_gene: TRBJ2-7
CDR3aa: CSAQTSQTYEQYF
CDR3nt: TGCAGTGCGCAGACTAGCCAAACCTACGAGCAGTACTTC

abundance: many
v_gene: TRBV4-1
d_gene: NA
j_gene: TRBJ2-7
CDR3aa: CASSQDRQDRDYEQYF
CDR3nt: TGCGCCAGCAGCCAAGATCGGCAGGACAGAGACTACGAGCAGTACTTC

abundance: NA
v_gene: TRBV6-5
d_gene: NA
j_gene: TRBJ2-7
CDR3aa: CASSYRQVGREQYF
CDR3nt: TGTGCCAGCAGTTATCGACAGGTCGGTCGCGAGCAGTACTTC

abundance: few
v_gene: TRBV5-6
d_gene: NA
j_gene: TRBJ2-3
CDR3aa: CASSLGQKSTDTQYF
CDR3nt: TGTGCCAGCAGCTTGGGTCAGAAAAGCACAGATACGCAGTATTTT

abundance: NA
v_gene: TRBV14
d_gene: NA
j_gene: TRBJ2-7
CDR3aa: CASSQGGLEQYF
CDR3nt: TGTGCCAGCAGCCAAGGGGGATTAGAGCAGTACTTC

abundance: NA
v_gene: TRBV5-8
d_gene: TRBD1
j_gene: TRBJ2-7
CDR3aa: CASSLAGRDREYEQYF
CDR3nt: TGTGCCAGCAGCTTGGCCGGCCGGGACAGGGAGTACGAGCAGTACTTC

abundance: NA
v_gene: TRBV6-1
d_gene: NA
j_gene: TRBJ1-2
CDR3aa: CASSEWKYGYTF
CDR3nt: TGTGCCAGCAGTGAATGGAAATATGGCTACACCTTC

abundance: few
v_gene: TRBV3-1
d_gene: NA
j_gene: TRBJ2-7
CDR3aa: CASSPTHSYEQYF
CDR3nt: TGTGCCAGCAGCCCGACTCACTCCTACGAGCAGTACTTC

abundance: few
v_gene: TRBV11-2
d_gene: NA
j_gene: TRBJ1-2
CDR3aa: CASSLLGGFTNYGYTF
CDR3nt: TGTGCCAGCAGCTTATTGGGTGGCTTCACTAACTATGGCTACACCTTC

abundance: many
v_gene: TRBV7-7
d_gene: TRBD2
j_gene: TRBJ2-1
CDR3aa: CASSIGLAGYDNEQFF
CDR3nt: TGTGCTAGCAGCATTGGACTAGCGGGATACGACAATGAGCAGTTCTTC

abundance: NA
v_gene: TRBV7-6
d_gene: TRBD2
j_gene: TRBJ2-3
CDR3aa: CASSRLAGEHTDTQYF
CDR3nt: TGTGCCAGCAGCCGTTTAGCGGGAGAGCACACAGATACGCAGTATTTT

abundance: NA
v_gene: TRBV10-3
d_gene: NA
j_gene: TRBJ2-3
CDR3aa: CAISETSTDTQYF
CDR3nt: TGTGCCATCAGTGAGACAAGCACAGATACGCAGTATTTT

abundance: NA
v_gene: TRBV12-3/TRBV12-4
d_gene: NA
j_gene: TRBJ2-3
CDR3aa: CASSLQAASTDTQYF
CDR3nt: TGTGCCAGCAGTTTACAAGCAGCTAGCACAGATACGCAGTATTTT

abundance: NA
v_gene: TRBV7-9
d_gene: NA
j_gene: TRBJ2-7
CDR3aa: CASTRGSYEQYF
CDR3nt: TGTGCCAGCACCCGGGGGTCCTACGAGCAGTACTTC

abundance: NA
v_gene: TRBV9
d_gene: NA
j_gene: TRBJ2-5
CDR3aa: CAWPGETQYF
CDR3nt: TGTGCCTGGCCCGGGGAGACCCAGTACTTC

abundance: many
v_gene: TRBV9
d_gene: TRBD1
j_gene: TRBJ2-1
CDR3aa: CASSDRDRYNEQFF
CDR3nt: TGTGCCAGCAGCGACCGGGACAGATACAATGAGCAGTTCTTC

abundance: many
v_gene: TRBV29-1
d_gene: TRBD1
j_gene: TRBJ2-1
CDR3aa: CSVEDVQGAKDEQFF
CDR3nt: TGCAGCGTTGAAGACGTACAGGGGGCTAAGGATGAGCAGTTCTTC

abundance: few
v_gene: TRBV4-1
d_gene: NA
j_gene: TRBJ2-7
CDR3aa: CASSQDYLERLRGYEQYF
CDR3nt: TGCGCCAGCAGCCAAGACTACCTGGAGCGGCTTAGAGGGTACGAGCAGTACTTC

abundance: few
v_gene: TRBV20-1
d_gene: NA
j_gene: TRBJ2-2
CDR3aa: CSAPNTGELFF
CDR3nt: TGCAGTGCCCCAAACACCGGGGAGCTGTTTTTT

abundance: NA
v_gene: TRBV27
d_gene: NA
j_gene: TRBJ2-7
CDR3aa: CASSSSIYEQYF
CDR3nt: TGTGCCAGCAGTTCTAGTATCTACGAGCAGTACTTC

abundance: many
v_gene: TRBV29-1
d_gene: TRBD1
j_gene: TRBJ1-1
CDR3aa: CSVPPGQGLLVNTEAFF
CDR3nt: TGCAGCGTCCCACCGGGACAGGGGCTTCTCGTGAACACTGAAGCTTTCTTT